The 8 T cell receptor beta chains presented below share a single source sample, sequenced in a study of blood T cell repertoires in COVID-19. Some clones are missing from TCRdb's copy, which holds only in-frame ones; the method was immunoSEQ multiplex PCR. This repertoire shows 200,000 to 250,000 clones, roughly 85% found once; its top ten account for less than 4%. The source material was peripheral blood. The receptors here all came from a woman older than 75 with acute or convalescent COVID-19.

V gene TRBV10-3 combines with J gene TRBJ2-1; 9 bases match TRBD2. Per the germline V gene, CDR1 is ENHRY and CDR2 is SYGVKD. The junction had 17 bases not matched to a gene; V was cut back by 2 bases and J by 9 bases. The CDR3 consists of 18 residues. The CDR3 DNA reads as TGTGCCATCAGTGAGGCTTTAGCGGGGGCCCGAATTACAATTGAGCAGTTCTTC. It specifies CAISEALAGARITIEQFF.

The V and J genes are TRBV27 and TRBJ1-4; TRBD1 might be the D (5 bases). The CDR3 loop spans 16 amino acids. Germline V gene sequence: CDR1 MNHEY, CDR2 SMNVEV (reference sequence). The V end lost 0 bases, the J end lost 6 bases, and 14 bases lay between the germline ends. The CDR3 DNA follows: TGTGCCAGCAGTTTATCGCCAGGGTATACGGATGAAAAACTGTTTTTT. Translating it yields CASSLSPGYTDEKLFF.

The chain couples TRBV6-5 to TRBJ2-2; 13 nucleotides agree with TRBD2. Losses at the gene ends were 9 bases for V and 7 bases for J; bases not matched to a gene: 8. Germline assignment: CDR1 MNHEY and CDR2 SVGAGI. The CDR3 spans 15 residues. CDR3: CASGTSGGAHGELFF. The DNA of the CDR3 is TGTGCCAGTGGTACTAGCGGGGGGGCTCACGGGGAGCTGTTTTTT.

The chain recombines TRBV4-1 with TRBJ2-7, with TRBD1 matching 9 bases. The V segment lost 3 bases and the J segment 3 bases; nucleotides outside the gene matches: 6. Germline assignment: CDR1 MGHRA and CDR2 YSYEKL. The CDR3 is 15 amino acids. As DNA, the CDR3 is TGCGCCAGCAGCCATCTAGAGGGACAGGGCTACGAGCAGTACTTC. This sequence encodes CASSHLEGQGYEQYF.

CDR3 loop: CASSTRLAGLDEQFF. DNA of the CDR3: TGTGCCAGTAGTACGCGACTAGCGGGGTTGGATGAGCAGTTCTTC. The V call is TRBV19, the J call TRBJ2-1; 11 bases map to TRBD2. The junction had 7 bases not matched to a gene; V was cut back by 4 bases and J by 8 bases. The CDR3 is made up of 15 amino acids. Germline CDR1 and CDR2: LNHDA and SQIVND (reference sequence).

This clone was counted a single time. The chain links TRBV19 to TRBJ2-1, with D uncertain. Deletions cut 3 bases from V and 7 bases from J, with 13 bases between. CDR3 size: 14 residues. Per germline, CDR1 LNHDA and CDR2 SQIVND (reference sequence). CDR3 amino acids: CASSIDLLRNEQFF. DNA for the CDR3: TGTGCCAGTAGTATCGATCTTCTGCGAAATGAGCAGTTCTTC. Drawing the rest from reference TRBV19 and TRBJ2-1, the complete variable domain is DGGITQSPKYLFRKEGQNVTLSCEQNLNHDAMYWYRQDPGQGLRLIYYSQIVNDFQKGDIAEGYSVSREKKESFPLTVTSAQKNPTAFYLCASSIDLLRNEQFFGPGTRLTVL.

The chain carries TRBV5-1 and TRBJ2-1; TRBD2 matches 7 bases. The CDR3 totals 14 residues. Germline values: CDR1 SGHRS, CDR2 YFSETQ. V trimming: 3 bases; J trimming: 6 bases; junction bases outside the gene matches: 6. DNA of the CDR3: TGCGCCAGCAGCTCGGGACTAAGATCCAATGAGCAGTTCTTC. Translated, it gives CASSSGLRSNEQFF.

The V call is TRBV7-6, the J call TRBJ1-2; 9 bases agree with TRBD1. The CDR3 runs to 13 residues. Germline V gene sequence: CDR1 SGHVS, CDR2 FNYEAQ. V was pared by 5 bases and J by 8 bases, with 6 bases of the junction left unmatched. CDR3 residues: CASSTRTGEGYTF. For the CDR3, the DNA is TGTGCCAGCAGCACTCGGACAGGGGAAGGCTACACCTTC.